A single sample is the source of the 28 T cell receptor beta chains below, sequenced in a study of blood T cell repertoires in COVID-19. Sequenced by immunoSEQ multiplex PCR; TCRdb stores in-frame clones only, minus some. In the table there are approximately 150,000 clones, approximately 90% of which are singletons. Sequenced material: peripheral blood. These TCRs come from an older woman with active or convalescent COVID-19.

This chain connects TRBV19 to TRBJ2-1; TRBD1 aligns across 7 bases. The trim removed 7 bases at V and 10 bases at J, leaving 10 bases unmatched. In germline, CDR1 is LNHDA, CDR2 SQIVND (reference sequence). The CDR3 covers 13 residues. The CDR3, as DNA: TGTGCCAGTAAAGGGGCAGGGGGTCGGGAGCAGTTCTTC. Protein sequence: CASKGAGGREQFF.

The rearrangement uses TRBV19 and TRBJ2-2; D may be TRBD1 (5 bases). Germline values: CDR1 LNHDA, CDR2 SQIVND (reference sequence). Trimming left V 7 bases short and J 6 bases short, with 18 bases between. The CDR3 has 15 residues. CDR3 coding DNA: TGTGCCAGTACGCAGGGTACTGGGTATCCCGGGGAGCTGTTTTTT. It is translated as CASTQGTGYPGELFF.

The chain is built from TRBV3-1 (or the pseudogene TRBV3-2) and TRBJ1-6; D gene uncertain. The CDR3 runs to 12 residues. V was clipped by 1 base and J by 7 bases, with 2 bases between them. Germline CDR1 LGHDT, CDR2 YNNKEL (reference sequence). DNA of the CDR3: TGTGCCAGCAGCCAAGCAAATTCACCCCTCCACTTT. The encoded protein is CASSQANSPLHF.

In this sample, this clone turned up a few times. This chain uses TRBV18 with TRBJ2-1, with 16 positions matching TRBD2. With 5 bases clipped from V and 3 bases from J, the junction kept 13 bases outside the gene matches. The CDR3 is made up of 20 amino acids. Germline V gives CDR1 KGHSH, CDR2 LQKENI. CDR3 in amino acids: CASSTLTGTSGGAFYNEQFF. The CDR3 nucleotides are TGTGCCAGCTCAACGCTTACCGGGACTAGCGGGGGGGCCTTCTACAATGAGCAGTTCTTC.

This clone was found a few times. The rearrangement joins TRBV5-1 to TRBJ1-4, with TRBD1 matching over 10 bases. Germline V CDR1 and CDR2: SGHRS, YFSETQ. V trimming: 3 bases; J trimming: 8 bases; junction bases outside the gene matches: 7. This CDR3 has 15 residues. The CDR3 region is CASSSGTGAVEKLFF. As DNA, the CDR3 is TGCGCCAGCAGCTCCGGGACAGGGGCCGTGGAAAAACTGTTTTTT.

The chain has TRBV28 and TRBJ1-1; D not resolved. The germline V gene has CDR1 MDHEN and CDR2 SYDVKM. The CDR3 sequence is 14 residues long. Trimming took 4 bases from V and 1 from J, leaving 10 bases between them. CDR3 protein: CASSSRLPNTEAFF. The DNA of the CDR3 is TGTGCCAGCAGTTCCAGGCTGCCGAACACTGAAGCTTTCTTT.

The chain recombines TRBV28 with TRBJ1-2, with D possibly being TRBD1 (5 bases). There are 12 residues in the CDR3. Germline assignment: CDR1 MDHEN and CDR2 SYDVKM. The V end lost 1 base, the J end lost 7 bases, and 7 bases lay between the germline ends. As DNA, the CDR3 is TGTGCCAGCAGTTTATTGGGGGGTGGCTACACCTTC. As protein: CASSLLGGGYTF.

This chain connects TRBV7-2 to TRBJ2-1, with D perhaps TRBD1 (5 bases). CDR3 length equals 14 residues. Between the trimmed V and J ends, which lost 3 bases and 5 bases, there was a span of 11 bases. CDR1 and CDR2 (germline): SGHTA, FQGNSA. The CDR3 region is CASSFPTVNNEQFF. The DNA for the CDR3 is TGTGCCAGCAGCTTCCCGACAGTTAACAATGAGCAGTTCTTC.

The chain recombines TRBV4-1 with TRBJ1-2; D is uncertain. CDR3 size: 15 residues. Germline CDR1 reads MGHRA; CDR2 reads YSYEKL. Trimming shortened V by 0 bases and J by 1 base, and 9 bases separated the two germline ends. DNA of the CDR3: TGCGCCAGCAGCCAAGAAGAACAGAATAACTATGGCTACACCTTC. Protein sequence: CASSQEEQNNYGYTF.

V is TRBV5-6 and J is TRBJ1-2; 9 bases match TRBD1. The CDR3 totals 13 residues. The V gene's germline CDR1 is SGHDT and CDR2 YYEEEE. After removal of 4 bases from V and 6 bases from J, the junction contained 4 bases not matched to a gene. The CDR3 DNA sequence: TGTGCCAGCAGCCCTACAGGGGGCAATGGCTACACCTTC. Translated, it gives CASSPTGGNGYTF.

The rearrangement uses TRBV3-1 (or the pseudogene TRBV3-2) and TRBJ1-2; 12 bases fit TRBD1. CDR3 length: 15 amino acids. The trim removed 5 bases at V and 6 bases at J, leaving 7 bases unmatched. Looked up from germline, CDR1 is LGHDT and CDR2 is YNNKEL (reference sequence). CDR3 DNA: TGTGCCAGCAGCTTTCCCGGGACAGGGGGCCATGGCTACACCTTC. It translates to CASSFPGTGGHGYTF.

The chain is built from TRBV2 and TRBJ2-7, with D maybe TRBD1 (5 bases). Germline V gene data show CDR1 as SNHLY and CDR2 as FYNNEI. The CDR3 totals 14 residues. V lost 2 bases to trimming and J lost 2 bases, with 10 bases between them. The CDR3: CASSEWRQTYEQYF. The CDR3 nucleotides are TGTGCCAGCAGTGAATGGCGACAGACCTACGAGCAGTACTTC. Variable domain in full (rest from reference TRBV2 and TRBJ2-7): EPEVTQTPSHQVTQMGQEVILRCVPISNHLYFYWYRQILGQKVEFLVSFYNNEISEKSEIFDDQFSVERPDGSNFTLKIRSTKLEDSAMYFCASSEWRQTYEQYFGPGTRLTVT.

The V and J genes are TRBV30 and TRBJ2-1; D is undetermined. This CDR3 is 12 amino acids long. CDR1 GTSNPN and CDR2 SVGIG come from the germline V gene (reference sequence). The ends were cut back, 3 bases at V and 0 bases at J, with 3 bases in the middle. The CDR3 DNA reads as TGTGCCTGGAGCAGCTCCTACAATGAGCAGTTCTTC. Protein: CAWSSSYNEQFF.

This chain links TRBV30 with TRBJ1-1; D perhaps matches TRBD1 (5 bases). This CDR3 region has 13 residues. Looked up from germline, CDR1 is GTSNPN and CDR2 is SVGIG (reference sequence). V dropped 0 bases and J dropped 4 bases, with 9 bases sitting between them. The CDR3 loop is CAWSVGGCTEAFF. In DNA, the CDR3 is TGTGCCTGGAGTGTCGGGGGATGCACTGAAGCTTTCTTT.

The V call is TRBV14, the J call TRBJ1-4, with a tentative D call TRBD1 (5 bases). Trimming removed 5 bases at V and 8 bases at J, with 12 bases between. This CDR3 region has 13 residues. Germline CDR1 SGHDN, CDR2 FVKESK. The CDR3 reads CASSFDSYEKLFF. As DNA, the CDR3 is TGTGCCAGCAGCTTCGACAGTTACGAAAAACTGTTTTTT.

The chain couples TRBV2 to TRBJ2-1, with D unresolved. The CDR3 totals 15 residues. CDR1 SNHLY and CDR2 FYNNEI come from the germline V gene. V shed 7 bases and J shed 5 bases, with 18 bases lying between them. Here the CDR3 reads CASTLAGTFNNEQFF. The DNA of the CDR3 is TGTGCCAGCACTTTAGCCGGTACTTTTAACAATGAGCAGTTCTTC. Complete variable domain (other parts from reference TRBV2 and TRBJ2-1): EPEVTQTPSHQVTQMGQEVILRCVPISNHLYFYWYRQILGQKVEFLVSFYNNEISEKSEIFDDQFSVERPDGSNFTLKIRSTKLEDSAMYFCASTLAGTFNNEQFFGPGTRLTVL.

The chain is built from TRBV19 and TRBJ1-1; TRBD1 agrees at 10 bases. CDR3 length: 15 residues. In germline, CDR1 is LNHDA, CDR2 SQIVND (reference sequence). After removal of 7 bases from V and 1 base from J, the junction contained 6 bases not matched to a gene. CDR3 protein: CASMRTGGPNTEAFF. The CDR3 DNA is TGTGCCAGTATGAGGACAGGGGGACCGAACACTGAAGCTTTCTTT.

V and J are TRBV11-3 and TRBJ2-4; perhaps TRBD2 as D (6 bases). The CDR3 totals 15 residues. Deletions cut 3 bases from V and 5 bases from J, with 14 bases between. The V gene's germline CDR1 is SGHNT and CDR2 YENEEA. CDR3 sequence (DNA): TGTGCCAGCAGCTTGGGTTCCGGGAGACAAAACATTCAGTACTTC. This translates into CASSLGSGRQNIQYF.

The V call is TRBV5-1, the J call TRBJ2-5, with 11 positions matching TRBD2. Germline CDR1 and CDR2: SGHRS and YFSETQ. This CDR3 region has 18 residues. V shed 4 bases, J shed 4 bases, and the junction held 15 bases outside the gene matches. CDR3 DNA sequence: TGCGCCAGCAGCAGTGGACAAGGGTCTAGCGGGAGGACAGAGACCCAGTACTTC. Amino acids: CASSSGQGSSGRTETQYF.

This sequence joins TRBV5-4 and TRBJ2-3; TRBD1 matches 9 bases. This CDR3 is built from 15 residues. Germline V gene lookup returns CDR1 SGHNT and CDR2 YYREEE (reference sequence). V lost 4 bases, J lost 6 bases, and 9 bases stayed unmatched. This chain's CDR3 is CASSPQQGASDTQYF. CDR3 nucleotides: TGTGCCAGCAGCCCGCAACAGGGGGCAAGTGATACGCAGTATTTT.

The V and J genes are TRBV27 and TRBJ2-6; tentatively, D is TRBD1 (6 bases). The germline CDR1 and CDR2 sequences are MNHEY and SMNVEV (reference sequence). The CDR3 has 16 residues. V was shortened by 1 base and J by 3 bases, with 10 bases between the two germline ends. This CDR3 is CASSLLNRVGANVLTF. The CDR3, as DNA: TGTGCCAGCAGTTTATTAAACAGGGTTGGGGCCAACGTCCTGACTTTC. The complete variable domain, with remaining parts taken from reference TRBV27 and TRBJ2-6, reads EAQVTQNPRYLITVTGKKLTVTCSQNMNHEYMSWYRQDPGLGLRQIYYSMNVEVTDKGDVPEGYKVSRKEKRNFPLILESPSPNQTSLYFCASSLLNRVGANVLTFGAGSRLTVL.

This clone occurred once. This sequence joins TRBV19 and TRBJ2-7; D possibly corresponds to TRBD1 (5 bases). V gave up 4 bases and J gave up 7 bases, with 11 bases separating them. The length of the CDR3 is 12 residues. CDR1 and CDR2 from the germline V gene are LNHDA and SQIVND (reference sequence). The CDR3 DNA reads TGTGCCAGTAGTACCGACAGTGGGGAGCAGTACTTC. This encodes CASSTDSGEQYF.

The chain has TRBV7-9 and TRBJ2-7; the D is unclear. The ends were cut back, 1 base at V and 4 bases at J, with 11 bases in the middle. CDR1 is SEHNR, CDR2 FQNEAQ, per germline (reference sequence). The CDR3 sequence is 14 residues long. CDR3 sequence: CASSLVPVEYEQYF. CDR3 sequence (DNA): TGTGCCAGCAGCTTAGTCCCCGTTGAGTACGAGCAGTACTTC.

This sequence joins TRBV19 and TRBJ1-1; 8 positions agree with TRBD1. V trimming: 4 bases; J trimming: 10 bases; junction bases outside the gene matches: 8. The CDR3 extends over 13 amino acids. The germline V gene encodes CDR1 LNHDA and CDR2 SQIVND (reference sequence). The CDR3 DNA follows: TGTGCCAGTAGTACTAACAGGGGGGTTCGAGCTTTCTTT. This translates into CASSTNRGVRAFF.

The rearrangement uses TRBV7-8 and TRBJ2-2; 7 bases align to TRBD1. The germline V gene has CDR1 SGHVS and CDR2 FQNEAQ. The CDR3 sequence is 15 residues long. V was pared by 5 bases and J by 2 bases, with 5 bases of the junction left unmatched. The CDR3 DNA is TGTGCCAGCAGCCCCCGGGACAGCAACACCGGGGAGCTGTTTTTT. Translating it yields CASSPRDSNTGELFF.

The rearrangement joins TRBV4-1 to TRBJ1-1; D gene unclear. The CDR3 runs 13 residues. The V gene's germline CDR1 is MGHRA and CDR2 YSYEKL. Trimming pared 1 base from V and 5 bases from J, leaving 8 bases between. CDR3 sequence (DNA): TGCGCCAGCAGCCAAGGAGGGCGGACTGAAGCTTTCTTT. Encoded protein: CASSQGGRTEAFF.

V gene TRBV7-2 combines with J gene TRBJ2-3; 9 nucleotides agree with TRBD2. The V gene's germline CDR1 is SGHTA and CDR2 FQGNSA. Trimming removed 2 bases from V and 0 bases from J; junction bases left unmatched: 6. This CDR3 has 17 amino acids. The CDR3 sequence is CASSLLGGGESTDTQYF. The CDR3 nucleotides are TGTGCCAGCAGCTTACTTGGCGGGGGGGAAAGCACAGATACGCAGTATTTT.

V usage is TRBV5-6 and J usage is TRBJ1-4, with 10 bases that match TRBD1. V dropped 0 bases and J dropped 7; count of bases not matched to a gene: 3. CDR3 size: 15 residues. The germline V gene encodes CDR1 SGHDT and CDR2 YYEEEE. CDR3 residues: CASSLGGQGGEKLFF. The DNA for the CDR3 is TGTGCCAGCAGCTTGGGAGGACAGGGGGGTGAAAAACTGTTTTTT.